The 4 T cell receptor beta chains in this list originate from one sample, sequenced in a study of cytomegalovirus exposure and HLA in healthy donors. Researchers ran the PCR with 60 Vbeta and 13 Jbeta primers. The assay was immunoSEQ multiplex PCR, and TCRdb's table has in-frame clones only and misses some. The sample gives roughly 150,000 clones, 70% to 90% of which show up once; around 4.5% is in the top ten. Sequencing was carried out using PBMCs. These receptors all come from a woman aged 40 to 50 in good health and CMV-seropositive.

The CDR3 DNA sequence: TGTGCCTGGAGTGTACCGGGCGGGAACGAGCAGTACTTC. Residues: CAWSVPGGNEQYF. The chain is built from TRBV30 and TRBJ2-7, with D perhaps TRBD2 (6 bases). The CDR3 totals 13 residues. The V end lost 0 bases, the J end lost 5 bases, and 11 bases lay between the germline ends. Germline loops: CDR1 GTSNPN, CDR2 SVGIG (reference sequence).

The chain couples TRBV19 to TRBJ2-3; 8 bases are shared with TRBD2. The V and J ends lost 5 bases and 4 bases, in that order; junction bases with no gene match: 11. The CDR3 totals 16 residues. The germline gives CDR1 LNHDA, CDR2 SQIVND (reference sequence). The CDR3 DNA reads TGTGCCAGTAGTCGAAACAGCGGGAGTACCGCAGATACGCAGTATTTT. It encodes CASSRNSGSTADTQYF. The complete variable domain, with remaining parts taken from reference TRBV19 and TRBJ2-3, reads DGGITQSPKYLFRKEGQNVTLSCEQNLNHDAMYWYRQDPGQGLRLIYYSQIVNDFQKGDIAEGYSVSREKKESFPLTVTSAQKNPTAFYLCASSRNSGSTADTQYFGPGTRLTVL.

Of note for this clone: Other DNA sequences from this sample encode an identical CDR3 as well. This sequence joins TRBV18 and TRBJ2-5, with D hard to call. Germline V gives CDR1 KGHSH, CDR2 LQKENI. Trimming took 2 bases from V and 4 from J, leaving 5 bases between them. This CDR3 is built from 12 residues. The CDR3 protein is CASSPGPETQYF. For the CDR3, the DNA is TGTGCCAGCTCACCAGGGCCAGAGACCCAGTACTTC.

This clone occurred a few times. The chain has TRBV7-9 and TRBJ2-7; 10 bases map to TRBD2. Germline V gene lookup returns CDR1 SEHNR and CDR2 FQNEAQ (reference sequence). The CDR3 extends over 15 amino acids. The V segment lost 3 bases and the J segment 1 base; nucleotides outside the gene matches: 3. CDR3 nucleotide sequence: TGTGCCAGCAGCTTCCTAGCGGGAGTTTCCTACGAGCAGTACTTC. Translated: CASSFLAGVSYEQYF. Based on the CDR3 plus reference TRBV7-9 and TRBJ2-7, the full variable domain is DTGVSQNPRHKITKRGQNVTFRCDPISEHNRLYWYRQTLGQGPEFLTYFQNEAQLEKSRLLSDRFSAERPKGSFSTLEIQRTEQGDSAMYLCASSFLAGVSYEQYFGPGTRLTVT.